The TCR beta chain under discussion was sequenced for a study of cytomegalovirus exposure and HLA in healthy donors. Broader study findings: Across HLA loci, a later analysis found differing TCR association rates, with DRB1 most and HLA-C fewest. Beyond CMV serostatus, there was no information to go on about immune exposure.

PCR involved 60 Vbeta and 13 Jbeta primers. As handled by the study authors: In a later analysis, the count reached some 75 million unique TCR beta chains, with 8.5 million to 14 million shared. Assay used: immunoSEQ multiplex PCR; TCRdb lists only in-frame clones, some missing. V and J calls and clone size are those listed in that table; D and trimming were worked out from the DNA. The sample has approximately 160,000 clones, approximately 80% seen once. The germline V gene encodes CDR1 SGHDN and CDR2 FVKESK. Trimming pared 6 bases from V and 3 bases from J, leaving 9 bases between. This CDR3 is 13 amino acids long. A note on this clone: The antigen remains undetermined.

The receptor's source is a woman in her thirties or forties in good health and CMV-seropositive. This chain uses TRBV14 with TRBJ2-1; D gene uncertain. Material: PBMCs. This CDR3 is CASSYDNYNEQFF. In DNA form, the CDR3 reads TGTGCCAGCAGTTACGACAACTACAATGAGCAGTTCTTC.